Sequencing of this TCR beta chain was carried out in a study of vaccination effects on CD4 cells after COVID-19. Broader study findings: Within healthy vaccinees, only 1 of 255 vaccine-induced clones displayed cross-reactivity with common cold coronaviruses.

Germline V CDR1 and CDR2: SNHLY, FYNNEI. V lost 4 bases to trimming and J lost 1 base, with 7 bases between them. This CDR3 contains 13 residues. In the ViraFEST assay, antigen-specific CD4+ clonotypes were identified by expansion after peptide-pool stimulation. Following 10 days of culture, CD4+ T cells were isolated. Recipients of the vaccine had no prior SARS-CoV-2 infection and negative nucleocapsid antibodies. The researchers cultured around 2 million PBMC per well with about 10 IU/ml IL-2 and roughly 10 ug/ml peptides. TCRdb keeps only in-frame clones here, not all; method: immunoSEQ multiplex PCR. The sample carries just under 65,000 clones, around 75% recorded once. A note on this clone: What it binds is not known.

This sequence was found in a human donor who received a COVID-19 vaccine. The starting material was CD4+ T cells from PBMCs cultured with HCoV-OC43 spike peptides, obtained before COVID-19 vaccination. The sample's subset: HCoV-OC43 spike overlapping peptide pool stimulation. The chain uses TRBV2 and TRBJ1-1; D call uncertain. The CDR3 sequence: CASSAGRNTEAFF. The CDR3 coding sequence is TGTGCCAGCAGTGCAGGCCGGAACACTGAAGCTTTCTTT.